This TCR beta chain was recorded in a study of T cells in Graves' hyperthyroidism and ophthalmopathy. Amplification of TCR beta CDR3 regions used RNA as the template. With the HTBI primer set, the TCR CDR3 went through a first round of RT-PCR. MiXCR, run by TCRdb on the multiplex PCR reads, gives a single entry per CDR3 protein. The repertoire holds 490,000 or so distinct CDR3 sequences, with around a fifth as singletons. This clonotype came up once. Germline-derived CDR1 and CDR2 are LNHNV and YYDKDF (reference sequence). The ends were cut back, 3 bases at V and 10 bases at J, with 18 bases in the middle. CDR3 length: 14 residues.

V usage is TRBV15 and J usage is TRBJ2-5; D is perhaps TRBD1 or TRBD2 (5 bases each). The source material was blood. This TCR was sampled from a woman in her sixties or seventies with Graves' ophthalmopathy. CDR3 nucleotide sequence: TGTGCCACCAGCAGTGAGGGGAACGCATGGAGCCAGTACTTC. Its protein product is CATSSEGNAWSQYF.